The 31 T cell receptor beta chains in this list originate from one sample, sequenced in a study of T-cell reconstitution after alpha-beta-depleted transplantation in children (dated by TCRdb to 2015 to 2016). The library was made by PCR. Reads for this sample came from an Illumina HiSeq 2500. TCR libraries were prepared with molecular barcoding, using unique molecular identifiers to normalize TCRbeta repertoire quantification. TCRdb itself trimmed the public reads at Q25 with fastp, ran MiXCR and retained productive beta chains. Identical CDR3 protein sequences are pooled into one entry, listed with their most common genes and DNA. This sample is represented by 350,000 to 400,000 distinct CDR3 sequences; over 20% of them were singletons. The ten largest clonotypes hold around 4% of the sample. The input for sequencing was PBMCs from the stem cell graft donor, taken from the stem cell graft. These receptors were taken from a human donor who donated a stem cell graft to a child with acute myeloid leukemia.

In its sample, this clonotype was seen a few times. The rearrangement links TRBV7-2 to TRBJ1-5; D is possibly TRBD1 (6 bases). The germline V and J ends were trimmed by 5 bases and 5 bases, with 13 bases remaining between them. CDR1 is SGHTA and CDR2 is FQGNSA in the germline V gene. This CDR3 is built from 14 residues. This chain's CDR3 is CASSQQGDYQPQHF. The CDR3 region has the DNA TGTGCCAGCAGCCAACAGGGAGACTATCAGCCCCAGCATTTT.

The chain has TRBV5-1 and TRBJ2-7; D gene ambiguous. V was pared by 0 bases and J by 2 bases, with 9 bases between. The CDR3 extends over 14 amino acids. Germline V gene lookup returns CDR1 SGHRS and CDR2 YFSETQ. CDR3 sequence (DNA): TGCGCCAGCAGCTTGGCTGTCGGTACCTACGAGCAGTACTTC. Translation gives CASSLAVGTYEQYF.

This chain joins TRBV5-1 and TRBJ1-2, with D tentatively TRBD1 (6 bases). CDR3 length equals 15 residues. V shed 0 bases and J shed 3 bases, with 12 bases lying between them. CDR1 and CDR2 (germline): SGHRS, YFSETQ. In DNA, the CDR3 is TGCGCCAGCAGCTTGGCCGGGACACCTGACTATGGCTACACCTTC. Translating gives CASSLAGTPDYGYTF.

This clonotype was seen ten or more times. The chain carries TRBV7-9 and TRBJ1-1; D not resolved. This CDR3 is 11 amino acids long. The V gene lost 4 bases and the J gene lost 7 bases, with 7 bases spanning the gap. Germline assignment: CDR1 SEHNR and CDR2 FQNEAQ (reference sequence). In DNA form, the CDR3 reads TGTGCCAGCAGCTCCACGGATGAAGCTTTCTTT. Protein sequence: CASSSTDEAFF.

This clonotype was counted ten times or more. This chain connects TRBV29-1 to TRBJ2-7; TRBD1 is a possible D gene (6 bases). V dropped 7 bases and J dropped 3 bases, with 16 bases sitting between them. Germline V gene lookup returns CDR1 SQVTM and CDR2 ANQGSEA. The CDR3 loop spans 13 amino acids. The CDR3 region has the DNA TGCAGCGCGAGCCGGGACACGGACTACGAGCAGTACTTC. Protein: CSASRDTDYEQYF.

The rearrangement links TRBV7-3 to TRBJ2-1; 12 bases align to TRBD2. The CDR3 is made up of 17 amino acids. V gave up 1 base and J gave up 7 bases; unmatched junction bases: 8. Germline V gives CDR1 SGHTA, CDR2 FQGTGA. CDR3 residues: CASSLNPSGRGGNEQFF. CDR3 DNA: TGTGCCAGCAGCTTAAACCCTAGCGGGAGGGGTGGGAATGAGCAGTTCTTC. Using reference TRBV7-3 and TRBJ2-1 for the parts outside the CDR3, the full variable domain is GAGVSQTPSNKVTEKGKYVELRCDPISGHTALYWYRQSLGQGPEFLIYFQGTGAADDSGLPNDRFFAVRPEGSVSTLKIQRTERGDSAVYLCASSLNPSGRGGNEQFFGPGTRLTVL.

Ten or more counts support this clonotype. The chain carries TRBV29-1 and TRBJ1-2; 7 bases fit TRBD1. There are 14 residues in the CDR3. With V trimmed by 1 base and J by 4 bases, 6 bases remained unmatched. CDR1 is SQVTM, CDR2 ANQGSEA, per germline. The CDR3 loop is CSVEGTGDTYGYTF. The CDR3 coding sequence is TGCAGCGTTGAAGGGACAGGTGACACCTATGGCTACACCTTC.

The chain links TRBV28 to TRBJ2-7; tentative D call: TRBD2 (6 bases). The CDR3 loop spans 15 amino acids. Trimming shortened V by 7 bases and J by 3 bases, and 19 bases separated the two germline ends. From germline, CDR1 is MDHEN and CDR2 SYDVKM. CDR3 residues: CASTPIGGAIYEQYF. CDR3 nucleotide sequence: TGTGCCAGCACCCCTATCGGCGGGGCGATCTACGAGCAGTACTTC.

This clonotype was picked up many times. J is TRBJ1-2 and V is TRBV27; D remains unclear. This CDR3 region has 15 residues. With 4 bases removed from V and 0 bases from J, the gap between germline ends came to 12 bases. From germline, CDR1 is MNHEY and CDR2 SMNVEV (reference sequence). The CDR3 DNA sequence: TGTGCCAGCAGTTCTATGGCAGACCCTAACTATGGCTACACCTTC. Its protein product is CASSSMADPNYGYTF.

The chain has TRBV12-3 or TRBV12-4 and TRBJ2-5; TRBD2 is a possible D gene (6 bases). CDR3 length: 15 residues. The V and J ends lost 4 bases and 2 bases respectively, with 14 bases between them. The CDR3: CASSSIVGGQETQYF. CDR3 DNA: TGTGCCAGCAGTTCCATCGTGGGGGGACAAGAGACCCAGTACTTC.

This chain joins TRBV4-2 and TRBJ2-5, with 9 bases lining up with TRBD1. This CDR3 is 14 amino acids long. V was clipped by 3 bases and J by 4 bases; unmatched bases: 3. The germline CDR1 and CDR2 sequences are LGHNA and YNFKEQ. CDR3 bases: TGTGCCAGCAGCCAGGAGGACAGGGGAGAGACCCAGTACTTC. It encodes CASSQEDRGETQYF.

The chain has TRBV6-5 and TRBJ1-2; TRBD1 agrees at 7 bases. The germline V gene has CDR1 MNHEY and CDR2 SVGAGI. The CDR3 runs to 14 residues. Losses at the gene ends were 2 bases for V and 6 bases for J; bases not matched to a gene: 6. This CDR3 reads CASSYRPGTDGYTF. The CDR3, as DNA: TGTGCCAGCAGTTACCGTCCAGGGACAGATGGCTACACCTTC.

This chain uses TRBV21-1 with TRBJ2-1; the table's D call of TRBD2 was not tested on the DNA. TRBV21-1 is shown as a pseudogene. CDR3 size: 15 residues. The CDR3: CASTNTGTSENEQFF. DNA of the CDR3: TGTGCCAGCACCAACACCGGGACTAGCGAGAATGAGCAGTTCTTC.

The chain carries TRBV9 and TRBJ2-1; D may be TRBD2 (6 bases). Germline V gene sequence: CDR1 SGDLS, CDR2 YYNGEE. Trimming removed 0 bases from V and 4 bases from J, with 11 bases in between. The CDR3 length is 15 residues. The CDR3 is CASSVATSSYNEQFF. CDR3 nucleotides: TGTGCCAGCAGCGTAGCCACTAGCAGTTACAATGAGCAGTTCTTC.

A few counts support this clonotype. DNA for the CDR3: TGTGCCAGCACCACAATCGGGGCAAGGGGGAGGGCCGTCAATGAGCAGTTCTTC. It is translated as CASTTIGARGRAVNEQFF. The chain carries TRBV28 and TRBJ2-1; tentatively, D is TRBD2 (7 bases). V lost 7 bases to trimming and J lost 6 bases, with 28 bases between them. The CDR3 has 18 residues. Per germline, CDR1 MDHEN and CDR2 SYDVKM.

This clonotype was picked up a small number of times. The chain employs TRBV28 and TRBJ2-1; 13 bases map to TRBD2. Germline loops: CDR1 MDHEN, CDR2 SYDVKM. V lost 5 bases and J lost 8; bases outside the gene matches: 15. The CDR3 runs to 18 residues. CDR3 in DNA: TGTGCCAGCAGTACCTACTTATTCACTAGCGGGAGGGCCCATGAGCAGTTCTTC. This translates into CASSTYLFTSGRAHEQFF.

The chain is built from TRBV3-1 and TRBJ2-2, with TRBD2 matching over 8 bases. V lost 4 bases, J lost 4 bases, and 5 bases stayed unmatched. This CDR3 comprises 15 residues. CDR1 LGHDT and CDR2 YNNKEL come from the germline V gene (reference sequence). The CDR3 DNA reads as TGTGCCAGCAGCCGGAGACTAGCGATCACCGGGGAGCTGTTTTTT. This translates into CASSRRLAITGELFF.

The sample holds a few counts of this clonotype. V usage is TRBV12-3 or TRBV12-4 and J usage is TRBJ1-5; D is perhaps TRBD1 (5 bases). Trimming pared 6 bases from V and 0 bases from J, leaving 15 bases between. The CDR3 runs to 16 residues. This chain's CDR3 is CASSVTGGGSNQPQHF. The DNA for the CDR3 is TGTGCCAGCAGCGTTACGGGTGGGGGTAGCAATCAGCCCCAGCATTTT.

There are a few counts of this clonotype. CDR3 bases: TGTGCCAGCAGCTTAAATCGAGCAGATACGCAGTATTTT. Translation: CASSLNRADTQYF. J is TRBJ2-3 and V is TRBV7-3; D remains ambiguous. The CDR3 is 13 residues long. The germline V and J ends were trimmed by 1 base and 4 bases, with 6 bases remaining between them. The germline V gene encodes CDR1 SGHTA and CDR2 FQGTGA.

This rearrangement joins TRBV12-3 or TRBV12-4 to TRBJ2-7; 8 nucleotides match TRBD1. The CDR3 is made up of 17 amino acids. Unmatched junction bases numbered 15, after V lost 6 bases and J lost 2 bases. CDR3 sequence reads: CASSLRYTGTGAYEQYF. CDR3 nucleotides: TGTGCCAGCAGCCTAAGGTACACCGGGACAGGCGCCTACGAGCAGTACTTC.

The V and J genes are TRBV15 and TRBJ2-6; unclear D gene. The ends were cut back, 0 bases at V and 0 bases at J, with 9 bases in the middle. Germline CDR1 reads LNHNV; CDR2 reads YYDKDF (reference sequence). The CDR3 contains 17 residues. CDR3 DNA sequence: TGTGCCACCAGCAGAGACCCAGCGAGCTCTGGGGCCAACGTCCTGACTTTC. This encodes CATSRDPASSGANVLTF.

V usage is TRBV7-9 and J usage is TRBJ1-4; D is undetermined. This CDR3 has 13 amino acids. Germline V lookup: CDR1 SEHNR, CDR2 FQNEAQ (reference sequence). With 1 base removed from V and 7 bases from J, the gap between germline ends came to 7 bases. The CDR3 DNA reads TGTGCCAGCAGCTTAGAGGTCGGTGAAAAACTGTTTTTT. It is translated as CASSLEVGEKLFF.

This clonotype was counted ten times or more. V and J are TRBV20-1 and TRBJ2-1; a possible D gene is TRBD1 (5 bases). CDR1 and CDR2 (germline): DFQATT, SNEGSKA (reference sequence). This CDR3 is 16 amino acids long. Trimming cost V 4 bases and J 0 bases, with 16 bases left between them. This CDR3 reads CSATKGWKSSYNEQFF. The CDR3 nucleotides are TGCAGTGCTACCAAGGGGTGGAAGAGCTCCTACAATGAGCAGTTCTTC.

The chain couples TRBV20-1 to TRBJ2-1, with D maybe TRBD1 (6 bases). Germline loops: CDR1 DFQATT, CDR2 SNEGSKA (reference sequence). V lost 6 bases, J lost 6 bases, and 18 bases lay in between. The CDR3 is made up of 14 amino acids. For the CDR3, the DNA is TGCAGTGCGTTGGGGGCTCTTGGGGGCAATGAGCAGTTCTTC. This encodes CSALGALGGNEQFF.

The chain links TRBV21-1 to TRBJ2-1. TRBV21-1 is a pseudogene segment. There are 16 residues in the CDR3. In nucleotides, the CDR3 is TGTGCCAGCAGGAGATATCCAAATGGCTCCTACAATGAGCAGTTCTTC. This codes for CASRRYPNGSYNEQFF.

DNA of the CDR3: TGCAGTGCAGGGACAGGCTCGAGCTCCTATAATTCACCCCTCCACTTT. Amino acid sequence: CSAGTGSSSYNSPLHF. J is TRBJ1-6 and V is TRBV20-1, with 8 bases fitting TRBD1. This CDR3 has 16 amino acids. J gave up 0 bases and V 6 bases, and 7 bases lay outside the gene matches. The germline V gene encodes CDR1 DFQATT and CDR2 SNEGSKA (reference sequence).

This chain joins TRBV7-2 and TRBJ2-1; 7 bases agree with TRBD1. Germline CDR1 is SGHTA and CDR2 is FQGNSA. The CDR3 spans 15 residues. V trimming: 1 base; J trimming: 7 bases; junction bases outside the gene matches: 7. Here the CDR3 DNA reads TGTGCCAGCAGCTTAGGGCTAGGGGGCAGGAATGAGCAGTTCTTC. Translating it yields CASSLGLGGRNEQFF. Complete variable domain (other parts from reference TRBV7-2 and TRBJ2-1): GAGVSQSPSNKVTEKGKDVELRCDPISGHTALYWYRQSLGQGLEFLIYFQGNSAPDKSGLPSDRFSAERTGGSVSTLTIQRTQQEDSAVYLCASSLGLGGRNEQFFGPGTRLTVL.

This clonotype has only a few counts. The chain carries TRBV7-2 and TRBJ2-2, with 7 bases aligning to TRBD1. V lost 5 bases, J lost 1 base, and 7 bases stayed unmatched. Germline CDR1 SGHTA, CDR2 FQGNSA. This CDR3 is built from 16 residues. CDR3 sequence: CASSRQGGWNTGELFF. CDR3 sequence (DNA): TGTGCCAGCAGCAGACAGGGTGGATGGAACACCGGGGAGCTGTTTTTT.

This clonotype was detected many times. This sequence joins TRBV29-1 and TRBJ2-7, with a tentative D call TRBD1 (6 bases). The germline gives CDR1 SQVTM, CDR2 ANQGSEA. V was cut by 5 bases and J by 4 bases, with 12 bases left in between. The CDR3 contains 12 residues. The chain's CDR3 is CSVQPTGYEQYF. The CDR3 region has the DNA TGCAGCGTTCAACCTACAGGGTACGAGCAGTACTTC.

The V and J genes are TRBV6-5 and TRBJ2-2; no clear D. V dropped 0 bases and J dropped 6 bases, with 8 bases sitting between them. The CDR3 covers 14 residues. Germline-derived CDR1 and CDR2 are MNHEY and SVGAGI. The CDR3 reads CASSYSFWSGELFF. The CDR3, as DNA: TGTGCCAGCAGTTACTCGTTTTGGTCCGGGGAGCTGTTTTTT.

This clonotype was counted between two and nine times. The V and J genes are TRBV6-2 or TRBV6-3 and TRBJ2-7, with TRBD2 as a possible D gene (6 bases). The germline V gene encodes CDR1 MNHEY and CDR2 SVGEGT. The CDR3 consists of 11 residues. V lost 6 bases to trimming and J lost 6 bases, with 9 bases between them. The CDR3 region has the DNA TGTGCCAGCAGCTGGGACTCCGAGCAGTACTTC. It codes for CASSWDSEQYF.